Presented here are 13 T cell receptor beta chains from one specimen sequenced in a study of cytomegalovirus exposure and HLA in healthy donors. PCR primers comprised 60 Vbeta and 13 Jbeta primers. TCRdb keeps only in-frame clones here, not all; method: immunoSEQ multiplex PCR. Among about 130,000 clones listed, around 75% were seen once. Specimen: PBMCs. The receptors come from a man between 25 and 39 years old in good health and CMV-seronegative.

This chain connects TRBV7-9 to TRBJ2-7, with 8 bases matching TRBD1. The V gene's germline CDR1 is SEHNR and CDR2 FQNEAQ (reference sequence). The ends lost 4 bases at V and 2 bases at J; junction bases unmatched: 13. The CDR3 has 17 residues. CDR3 region: CASSSIWGDRLTYEQYF. The CDR3 nucleotides read TGTGCCAGCAGCTCAATCTGGGGGGACAGGCTAACCTACGAGCAGTACTTC.

The chain couples TRBV19 to TRBJ1-5, with 12 bases identical to TRBD1. Germline lookup yields CDR1 LNHDA and CDR2 SQIVND (reference sequence). This CDR3 has 19 residues. V lost 9 bases, J lost 4 bases, and 19 bases stayed unmatched. The CDR3 DNA reads TGTGCCAGCACCTACCGGGACAGGGGGCTCGGGGGGGCAAATCAGCCCCAGCATTTT. Translated: CASTYRDRGLGGANQPQHF.

The rearrangement links TRBV7-2 to TRBJ1-2; 10 positions agree with TRBD1. The V segment lost 5 bases and the J segment 3 bases; nucleotides outside the gene matches: 6. This CDR3 has 15 residues. Germline V gives CDR1 SGHTA, CDR2 FQGNSA. The CDR3 region is CASSRQGANDYGYTF. Here the CDR3 DNA reads TGTGCCAGCAGCCGACAGGGGGCAAATGACTATGGCTACACCTTC.

This clone was observed a single time. The chain carries TRBV2 and TRBJ2-3, with 14 bases lining up with TRBD2. The CDR3 loop spans 19 amino acids. V was clipped by 7 bases and J by 6 bases; unmatched bases: 18. CDR1 is SNHLY and CDR2 is FYNNEI in the germline V gene. CDR3 bases: TGTGCCAGCAAAGTCGGACTAGCGGGAGGAGGCGCACACGTGGATACGCAGTATTTT. Translating gives CASKVGLAGGGAHVDTQYF. The complete variable domain, with remaining parts taken from reference TRBV2 and TRBJ2-3, reads EPEVTQTPSHQVTQMGQEVILRCVPISNHLYFYWYRQILGQKVEFLVSFYNNEISEKSEIFDDQFSVERPDGSNFTLKIRSTKLEDSAMYFCASKVGLAGGGAHVDTQYFGPGTRLTVL.

V is TRBV6-6 and J is TRBJ2-3, with no clear D. The germline V gene encodes CDR1 MNHNY and CDR2 SVGAGI (reference sequence). There are 14 residues in the CDR3. Trimming pared 6 bases from V and 2 bases from J, leaving 12 bases between. This CDR3 reads CASRGLRHTDTQYF. The CDR3 DNA follows: TGTGCCAGCAGAGGTTTGCGGCACACAGATACGCAGTATTTT.

V gene TRBV30 combines with J gene TRBJ2-7, with 8 bases identical to TRBD1. CDR1 is GTSNPN, CDR2 SVGIG, per germline (reference sequence). CDR3 size: 13 residues. The junction had 9 bases not matched to a gene; V was cut back by 7 bases and J by 4 bases. The CDR3 loop reads CAYRTGRKYEQYF. The CDR3 nucleotides read TGTGCCTACCGGACAGGGCGCAAGTACGAGCAGTACTTC.

This chain uses TRBV14 with TRBJ2-7; TRBD2 is a possible D gene (5 bases). The germline gives CDR1 SGHDN, CDR2 FVKESK. V lost 3 bases to trimming and J lost 4 bases, with 13 bases between them. This CDR3 contains 14 residues. CDR3 sequence: CASSQQLAVYEQYF. The CDR3 DNA reads as TGTGCCAGCAGCCAGCAGCTAGCTGTTTACGAGCAGTACTTC.

The chain employs TRBV6-5 and TRBJ2-2, with 7 bases identical to TRBD1. Looked up from germline, CDR1 is MNHEY and CDR2 is SVGAGI. The CDR3 has 16 amino acids. The V gene end was trimmed by 2 bases and the J gene end by 3 bases; junction bases not matched to a gene: 6. The CDR3 loop reads CASSYGLTGDTGELFF. In nucleotides, the CDR3 is TGTGCCAGCAGTTACGGGCTTACAGGGGACACCGGGGAGCTGTTTTTT.

The chain combines TRBV28 with TRBJ2-7, with TRBD2 as a possible D gene (6 bases). The CDR3 contains 14 residues. Germline assignment: CDR1 MDHEN and CDR2 SYDVKM. The V end lost 4 bases, the J end lost 3 bases, and 13 bases lay between the germline ends. The DNA for the CDR3 is TGTGCCAGCAGTTCCCAACGGGGGATCTACGAGCAGTACTTC. Amino acid sequence: CASSSQRGIYEQYF.

V gene TRBV7-3 combines with J gene TRBJ2-1; D is uncertain. CDR3 length: 13 amino acids. CDR1 is SGHTA and CDR2 is FQGTGA in the germline V gene. Trimming left V 5 bases short and J 5 bases short, with 10 bases between. The DNA for the CDR3 is TGTGCCAGCAGCCCCTACGAGAACAATGAGCAGTTCTTC. This sequence encodes CASSPYENNEQFF.

This sequence joins TRBV9 and TRBJ2-6; 11 nucleotides match TRBD1. This CDR3 comprises 19 residues. V lost 3 bases, J lost 0 bases, and 8 bases stayed unmatched. In germline, CDR1 is SGDLS, CDR2 YYNGEE. The CDR3 sequence is CASSGLGTGGISGANVLTF. The DNA for the CDR3 is TGTGCCAGCAGCGGTCTCGGGACAGGGGGAATCTCTGGGGCCAACGTCCTGACTTTC.

The chain combines TRBV7-2 with TRBJ2-7; D perhaps matches TRBD1 (6 bases). Germline lookup yields CDR1 SGHTA and CDR2 FQGNSA. The V and J ends lost 10 bases and 3 bases respectively, with 16 bases between them. The CDR3 extends over 13 amino acids. The CDR3 DNA reads as TGTGCCACCCGCCGACAGGTGGGCTACGAGCAGTACTTC. Encoded protein: CATRRQVGYEQYF.

The chain carries TRBV10-3 and TRBJ2-7; a possible D gene is TRBD1 (5 bases). This CDR3 has 12 residues. V lost 8 bases to trimming and J lost 1 base, with 9 bases between them. CDR1 and CDR2 from the germline V gene are ENHRY and SYGVKD. CDR3 in amino acids: CAISDSSYEQYF. CDR3 DNA sequence: TGTGCCATCTCTGACAGTTCCTACGAGCAGTACTTC.